This T cell receptor beta chain was captured in a study of blood T cell repertoires in COVID-19. About the research overall: From the United States, Italy and Spain came samples of acute and convalescent COVID-19. The analysed material was cDNA or gDNA that came from T cells, B-cell-depleted T cells, or PBMCs.

Original processing notes: Reference gene primer amplification yielded estimated nucleated cell counts. Method: immunoSEQ multiplex PCR; TCRdb's copy keeps in-frame clones and lacks some. V, J and clone size reflect that table, while D and trimming were determined from the DNA. The data show 150,000 to 200,000 clones, with more than 85% seen just once and almost 1% held by the top ten. V lost 4 bases to trimming and J lost 7 bases; unmatched junction nucleotides: 9. CDR1 and CDR2 from the germline V gene are SGHAT and FQNNGV. The length of the CDR3 is 14 residues. The material sequenced was peripheral blood. V is TRBV11-2 and J is TRBJ1-2; 7 bases map to TRBD1. This clonotype originated in a man aged 18-30 years with acute or convalescent COVID-19. The CDR3 DNA reads as TGTGCCAGCAGCTCGAGGCAGACAGGGTTTGGCTACACCTTC. It is translated as CASSSRQTGFGYTF.